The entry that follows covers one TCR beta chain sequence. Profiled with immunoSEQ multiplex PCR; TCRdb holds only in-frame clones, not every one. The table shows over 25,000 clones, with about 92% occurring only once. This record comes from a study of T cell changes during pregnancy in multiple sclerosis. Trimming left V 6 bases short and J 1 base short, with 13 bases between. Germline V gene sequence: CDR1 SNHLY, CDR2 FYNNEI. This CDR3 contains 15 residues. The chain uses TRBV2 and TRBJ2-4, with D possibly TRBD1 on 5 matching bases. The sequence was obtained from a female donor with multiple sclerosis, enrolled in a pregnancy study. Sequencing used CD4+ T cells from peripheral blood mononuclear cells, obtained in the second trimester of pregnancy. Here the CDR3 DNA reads TGTGCCAGCAGCCCGACAGCGAACGCCAAAAACATTCAGTACTTC. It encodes CASSPTANAKNIQYF.